Included here is one TCR beta chain sequence, with context. A few counts support this clonotype. What antigen it recognizes has not been identified. No base-level quality is on record; no much larger clone is a single base apart. This specimen belongs to a study of blood T cells in healthy people across ages (dated by TCRdb to the mid-2010s). About the study as a whole: In model experiments, template switching captured roughly one uniquely barcoded TCR beta cDNA molecule for every two T cells. To track age-related changes in TCR beta repertoire diversity, the study relied on deep sequencing normalized with unique cDNA molecular identifiers. Donors were grouped into four age groups: young (average about 15 years), middle-aged (less than 40), aged (around 56) and long-lived (around 82). For two donors (one aged 18 to 30 and one aged 80 or older), the study analyzed two additional independent replicas of 1 million unique cDNA reads from the same blood draw. What the work shows at the level of the full study, not this receptor alone: Estimates of total diversity based on one million sequenced T cells were regarded as lower bounds and as underestimates. The percentage of naive T cells measured by flow cytometry correlated strongly with observed TCR beta diversity. Conclusive comparison of naive and antigen-experienced compartments was prevented by the profiling of bulk unsorted PBMCs. The CMV infection status of donors was not known, potentially confounding age-related changes in expanded clonotypes. As age increased, observed TCR beta diversity per million T cells dropped in a roughly linear way, and a significant reduction was already evident by age roughly 40. Compared with the aged group, more naive CD4+ T cells, fewer expanded clones and increased TCR diversity were shown by the long-lived group, suggesting age selection.

Systemically healthy Caucasian individuals from Russia, over 30 in total and aged about 6 to 90 years, were included as donors. Each donor gave ten milliliters of peripheral blood, collected into EDTA-treated Vacutainer tubes. PBMCs were isolated by Ficoll-Paque density-gradient centrifugation, with at least 7 million obtained per sample. Trizol reagent was used to extract total RNA from the PBMCs, yielding at least 5.5 micrograms per sample. For every donor, an aliquot of PBMCs went through flow cytometry to measure the percentages of naive CD45RAhigh/CD27high T cells. Libraries came from 5' RACE. Instrument used: Illumina HiSeq 2500. A second PCR of roughly 7 to 11 cycles was performed with a sample-barcoded 5' primer and a J-beta primer mix. Each TCR beta cDNA molecule received a unique molecular identifier from a template-switch 5' adaptor carrying 12 random nucleotides. Each sample yielded at least 3 million CDR3-containing paired-end reads. The Mint cDNA synthesis kit, primed by a TRBC-specific oligonucleotide, was used to synthesize first-strand cDNA from all RNA. After uracil-DNA glycosylase treatment, a first 18-cycle PCR used universal primers M1SS and BC2_uni_R on all cDNA. Per the original workflow: Normalization of each sample was performed by random selection of 1 million high-quality reads, each carrying a distinct molecular identifier. Reads sharing molecular identifiers were discarded rather than binned into consensus sequences. MiTCR, run with a Q25 quality threshold and the strictest error-elimination algorithm, handled CDR3 identification, clonotype clustering and error correction. A nonparametric unseen species model with Euler transformation was used to estimate a lower bound on total TCR beta diversity. In-frame beta chains were kept once TCRdb had trimmed the public reads at Q25 with fastp and called clones with MiXCR. Records with the same CDR3 protein are collapsed into one entry carrying the most frequent genes and DNA. TCRdb, rather than the study authors, made the V and J calls. A total of approximately 780,000 distinct CDR3 sequences appear in this sample, roughly 25% of them only once. Jointly, the top ten make up 3% of the sample.

From V the trimming removes 1 base and from J it removes 2 bases, while the gene matches leave 8 bases of the junction unaccounted for. The germline V gene provides CDR1 SGHRS and CDR2 YFSETQ. The cysteine opens and the phenylalanine closes a CDR3 of 17 amino acids. The retained sequence is limited to the CDR3, 51 bases, with the frame set at the first base. In addition, the sample was reused for a study of T cells of mothers and their children. The second publication reports: The donors were nine systemically healthy Caucasian individuals, made up of three mothers and their six children. cDNA synthesis used all of the extracted RNA, with approximately 1.6 ug of RNA in each 15 ul reaction. Sample barcodes and 2-4 random nucleotides were added via the M1S primer in the second PCR. Over 8 million TCR beta CDR3 reads were obtained for each mother, and approximately 3.2 million reads were obtained for each child. In both related and unrelated pairs, thymic selection shapes the output of TCR recombination in a similar way, with inherited differences having only a minor effect. Normalized repertoire overlap was always found to be slightly, but never significantly, higher in related mother-child pairs than in unrelated mother-child pairs. Persistent microchimeric T cell clones were not detected, at a sensitivity of around 95 clones per million clonotypes. To look for features that set related mother-child pairs apart from unrelated individuals, the researchers ran deep NGS to compare the TCR beta repertoires of mothers and children. The mean age was around 42 +/- 4 years for the mothers and approximately 11 +/- 4 years for the children. After adapter ligation was performed with NEBNext reagents, the libraries were sequenced on an Illumina HiSeq 2000 with 100+100 nt paired-end reads. To prevent cross-contamination, the mother and child libraries were prepared one month apart and sequenced in separate runs. For each donor, between roughly 450,000 and 2,300,000 distinct TCR beta clonotypes were identified. Naive TCR beta clonotypes were estimated from low-frequency clonotypes matched to each donor's FACS-determined naive share, without sorting.

The chain uses TRBV5-1 and TRBJ2-5, with 10 bases in between that match TRBD2. The origin of this receptor is a boy younger than 18 in good health. Sample: blood. In nucleotides, the sequence is TGCGCCAGCAGCTTGTTTGCAGGGACTAGCGAACAAGAGACCCAGTACTTC. Protein translation: CASSLFAGTSEQETQYF.